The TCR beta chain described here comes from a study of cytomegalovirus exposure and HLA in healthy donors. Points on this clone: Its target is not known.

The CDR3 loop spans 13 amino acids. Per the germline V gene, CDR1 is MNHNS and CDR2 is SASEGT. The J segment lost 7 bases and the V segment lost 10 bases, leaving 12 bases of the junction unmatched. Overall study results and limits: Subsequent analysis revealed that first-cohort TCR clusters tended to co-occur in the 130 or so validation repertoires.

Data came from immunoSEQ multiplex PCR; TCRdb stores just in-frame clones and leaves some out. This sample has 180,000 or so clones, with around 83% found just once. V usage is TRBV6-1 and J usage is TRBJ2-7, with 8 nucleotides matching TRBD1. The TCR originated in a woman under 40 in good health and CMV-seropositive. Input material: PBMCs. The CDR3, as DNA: TGTGCCACCCGGACAGGGCCTCCTTGGGAGCAGTACTTC. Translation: CATRTGPPWEQYF.